Following are 25 T cell receptor beta chains from one sample sequenced in a study of breast tumors, draining lymph nodes, adjacent tissues. Breast cancer patients provided tissue from their axillary draining lymph nodes. Each CDR3 protein is one row after TCRdb ran MiXCR on the multiplex PCR reads. Of around 230,000 distinct CDR3 sequences listed, less than 35% are singletons. Sequenced: axillary lymph node tissue. The source is a female donor with breast cancer. Some clones in this sample may be carry-over from other donors' samples.

This clonotype was picked up many times. The rearrangement links TRBV29-1 to TRBJ1-2, with D possibly TRBD1 on 5 matching bases. The V gene's germline CDR1 is SQVTM and CDR2 ANQGSEA. This CDR3 has 12 amino acids. V lost 6 bases and J lost 8, with 16 bases in between. In DNA, the CDR3 is TGCAGCGTGCATTCGGGGGTTTACGGCTACACCTTC. Residues: CSVHSGVYGYTF.

In its sample, this clonotype was seen once. The junction shows a germline mismatch at one end, possibly a read error. The rearrangement links TRBV7-2 to TRBJ1-4; 9 bases agree with TRBD1. The CDR3 covers 10 residues. Germline lookup yields CDR1 SGHTA and CDR2 FQGNSA. In nucleotides, the CDR3 is TGTGCCAGCACCAGGACAGGGGAGGTTTTT. Translated, it gives CASTRTGEVF.

There are many counts of this clonotype. V gene TRBV20-1 combines with J gene TRBJ1-6; the D gene is possibly TRBD1 (6 bases). The V gene lost 0 bases and the J gene lost 3 bases, with 9 bases spanning the gap. The CDR3 length is 15 residues. Per the germline V gene, CDR1 is DFQATT and CDR2 is SNEGSKA (reference sequence). The CDR3 reads CSARDWTDYNSPLHF. The DNA for the CDR3 is TGCAGTGCTAGAGATTGGACAGACTATAATTCACCCCTCCACTTT.

This clonotype was counted ten times or more. The CDR3 region is CASSQDLVVGYEQYF. CDR3 coding DNA: TGTGCCAGCAGCCAAGACCTCGTCGTCGGTTACGAGCAGTACTTC. This chain uses TRBV14 with TRBJ2-7; D is ambiguous. The CDR3 spans 15 residues. Deletions cut 0 bases from V and 4 bases from J, with 13 bases between. Germline assignment: CDR1 SGHDN and CDR2 FVKESK.

This clonotype was counted many times. J is TRBJ2-5 and V is TRBV20-1; 7 nucleotides line up with TRBD2. In germline, CDR1 is DFQATT, CDR2 SNEGSKA (reference sequence). CDR3 length: 15 residues. J lost 5 bases, V lost 3 bases, and 12 bases had no gene match. Written as DNA, the CDR3 is TGCAGTGCTAGCCCCCGGGGAGGGCATAGGGAGACCCAGTACTTC. Translation gives CSASPRGGHRETQYF.

This clonotype was detected ten times or more. This chain uses TRBV24-1 with TRBJ2-3; D call uncertain. This CDR3 has 13 residues. Germline V gene data show CDR1 as KGHDR and CDR2 as SFDVKD. V lost 7 bases and J lost 1, with 8 bases in between. CDR3 residues: CATSRPGTDTQYF. The CDR3 nucleotides are TGTGCCACCAGCCGACCAGGCACAGATACGCAGTATTTT.

This clonotype was detected many times. Since a much larger clone is just one base distant, this may be a read error. The genes are TRBV20-1 and TRBJ2-5; the match to TRBD2 covers 9 bases. CDR3 size: 16 residues. Losses at the gene ends were 1 base for V and 5 bases for J; bases not matched to a gene: 11. CDR1 DFQATT and CDR2 SNEGSKA come from the germline V gene (reference sequence). The CDR3 region has the DNA TGCAGTGCTAGAGGGGCGCGGGGGGGTGCCCGGGAGACCCAGTACTTC. Its translation is CSARGARGGARETQYF.

About this clonotype: This may be a read error: a much more frequent sequence differs by one nucleotide. The CDR3 does not end in the conserved phenylalanine or tryptophan, so this is likely a read error. The J gene is TRBJ2-5, the V gene TRBV20-1, with D hard to call. CDR3 size: 15 residues. Trimming removed 5 bases at V and 1 base at J, with 17 bases between. Germline V lookup: CDR1 DFQATT, CDR2 SNEGSKA (reference sequence). CDR3 in amino acids: CSAARPPSFQETQYL. The DNA of the CDR3 is TGCAGTGCTGCCCGACCCCCCAGTTTCCAAGAGACCCAGTACCTC.

In this sample, this clonotype turned up many times. The rearrangement joins TRBV12-3 or TRBV12-4 to TRBJ1-3, with 7 bases fitting TRBD1. The V segment lost 3 bases and the J segment 0 bases; nucleotides outside the gene matches: 5. This CDR3 comprises 16 residues. The CDR3 DNA reads as TGTGCCAGCAGTTTGCTTGGGACAGACTCTGGAAACACCATATATTTT. Translating gives CASSLLGTDSGNTIYF.

This clonotype was recorded at least ten times. The chain recombines TRBV24-1 with TRBJ2-7, with 8 nucleotides matching TRBD1. Per the germline V gene, CDR1 is KGHDR and CDR2 is SFDVKD. CDR3 size: 15 residues. The V gene end was trimmed by 3 bases and the J gene end by 4 bases; junction bases not matched to a gene: 7. CDR3 sequence (DNA): TGTGCCACCAGTGATGGGGACAGGAGGAGATACGAGCAGTACTTC. Its translation: CATSDGDRRRYEQYF.

The chain has TRBV2 and TRBJ2-7, with 9 bases that match TRBD1. Germline V gene lookup returns CDR1 SNHLY and CDR2 FYNNEI. J was trimmed by 2 bases and V by 3 bases; bases with no gene match: 5. The CDR3 consists of 15 residues. CDR3 sequence: CASSDPGQGPYEQYF. CDR3 bases: TGTGCCAGCAGTGATCCGGGACAGGGTCCCTACGAGCAGTACTTC.

This clonotype was counted many times. The rearrangement joins TRBV7-3 to TRBJ2-2; possible D gene TRBD2, 7 bases. The V gene lost 5 bases and the J gene lost 5 bases, with 18 bases spanning the gap. Germline V CDR1 and CDR2: SGHTA, FQGTGA. The length of the CDR3 is 16 residues. CDR3 sequence (DNA): TGTGCCAGCAGCAACTACGGGGGGCGCGGGACCGGGGAGCTGTTTTTT. Its protein product is CASSNYGGRGTGELFF.

This clonotype was seen repeatedly, ten times or more. The V call is TRBV5-1, the J call TRBJ2-7; the match to TRBD2 covers 9 bases. CDR1 and CDR2 from the germline V gene are SGHRS and YFSETQ. With 4 bases clipped from V and 4 bases from J, the junction kept 15 bases outside the gene matches. The length of the CDR3 is 17 residues. CDR3 region: CASSPSGDSGSKYEQYF. CDR3 DNA sequence: TGCGCCAGCAGCCCCTCTGGGGATAGCGGGAGTAAATACGAGCAGTACTTC.

This clonotype came up a few times. The rearrangement links TRBV11-2 to TRBJ2-3; TRBD1 might be the D (7 bases). The V gene's germline CDR1 is SGHAT and CDR2 FQNNGV. V lost 4 bases and J 5 bases, leaving 19 bases between the germline ends. This CDR3 has 16 amino acids. This CDR3 is CASSSIQGGWIDTQYF. CDR3 DNA: TGTGCCAGCAGCTCTATCCAGGGGGGATGGATAGATACGCAGTATTTT.

V gene TRBV3-1 combines with J gene TRBJ2-5; D remains unclear. The CDR3 contains 12 residues. Germline V lookup: CDR1 LGHDT, CDR2 YNNKEL (reference sequence). With 8 bases removed from V and 5 bases from J, the gap between germline ends came to 12 bases. The CDR3 reads CASGMGSETQYF. CDR3 in DNA: TGTGCCAGCGGGATGGGGTCGGAGACCCAGTACTTC.

This clonotype was seen ten or more times. CDR3 nucleotides: TGTGCCAGCAGTCTTAATCCCGCTCTTAACTATGGCTACACCTTC. Protein: CASSLNPALNYGYTF. The chain couples TRBV2 to TRBJ1-2; no firm D call. There are 15 residues in the CDR3. Trimming removed 5 bases at V and 1 base at J, with 14 bases between. The germline CDR1 and CDR2 sequences are SNHLY and FYNNEI.

This clonotype was picked up a small number of times. For the CDR3, the DNA is TGTGCCAGCAGTCAGGACGGGGGCAGTCGGGGCTACACCTTC. The encoded protein is CASSQDGGSRGYTF. V usage is TRBV3-1 and J usage is TRBJ1-2, with a tentative D call TRBD1 (6 bases). The length of the CDR3 is 14 residues. Per germline, CDR1 LGHDT and CDR2 YNNKEL (reference sequence). V shed 6 bases and J shed 8 bases, with 19 bases lying between them.

This clonotype was detected ten times or more. The chain is built from TRBV4-1 and TRBJ2-3; D is perhaps TRBD1 or TRBD2 (5 bases each). V lost 0 bases, J lost 1 base, and 8 bases lay in between. CDR1 and CDR2 from the germline V gene are MGHRA and YSYEKL. The CDR3 sequence is 15 residues long. CDR3 in DNA: TGCGCCAGCAGCCAAGATGGGGGAGGCACAGATACGCAGTATTTT. Its protein is CASSQDGGGTDTQYF.

This clonotype has ten or more counts. The rearrangement joins TRBV6-6 to TRBJ2-1; maybe TRBD2 (5 bases). Germline V gene data show CDR1 as MNHNY and CDR2 as SVGAGI (reference sequence). V lost 7 bases and J lost 7, with 8 bases in between. There are 11 residues in the CDR3. CDR3 loop: CASTSLNEQFF. The CDR3 DNA sequence: TGTGCCAGCACTAGCCTGAATGAGCAGTTCTTC.

This clonotype was observed many times. The chain joins TRBV7-2 to TRBJ1-2; D possibly corresponds to TRBD1 (6 bases). Trimming shortened V by 5 bases and J by 4 bases, and 17 bases separated the two germline ends. Germline CDR1 and CDR2: SGHTA and FQGNSA. This CDR3 region has 15 residues. The CDR3, as DNA: TGTGCCAGCAGCCGACGGGTGGGGGGCAGCTATGGCTACACCTTC. Protein product: CASSRRVGGSYGYTF.

There are a few counts of this clonotype. The chain combines TRBV4-2 with TRBJ1-2, with TRBD1 matching 10 bases. V trimming: 4 bases; J trimming: 2 bases; junction bases outside the gene matches: 4. Per germline, CDR1 LGHNA and CDR2 YNFKEQ. CDR3 length: 15 amino acids. The CDR3, as DNA: TGTGCCAGCAGCCGAGACAGGGGGCCCAACTATGGCTACACCTTC. Amino acid sequence: CASSRDRGPNYGYTF.

This clonotype has just a few counts. The chain's CDR3 is CASSQWKGSSHEQYF. The CDR3 DNA is TGTGCCAGCAGTCAATGGAAAGGGTCATCTCACGAGCAGTACTTC. The chain uses TRBV6-1 and TRBJ2-7; unclear D gene. V gave up 5 bases and J gave up 5 bases, with 19 bases separating them. The CDR3 is 15 residues long. Germline V lookup: CDR1 MNHNS, CDR2 SASEGT.

This clonotype was seen repeatedly, ten times or more. The gene calls are TRBV5-6 and TRBJ2-3; weak D call: TRBD1 (5 bases). Germline CDR1 is SGHDT and CDR2 is YYEEEE. This CDR3 spans 14 amino acids. V lost 4 bases to trimming and J lost 3 bases, with 12 bases between them. The CDR3 loop is CASSPPQGTDTQYF. CDR3 DNA: TGTGCCAGCAGCCCGCCTCAGGGTACAGATACGCAGTATTTT.

This clonotype is labeled medium-sized. This CDR3 reads CASSTNQGADEQYF. The CDR3 DNA sequence: TGTGCCAGTAGTACCAATCAGGGGGCTGACGAGCAGTACTTC. The chain joins TRBV19 to TRBJ2-7; the match to TRBD1 covers 8 bases. Germline loops: CDR1 LNHDA, CDR2 SQIVND (reference sequence). Unmatched junction bases numbered 7, after V lost 4 bases and J lost 5 bases. The CDR3 contains 14 residues.

The chain links TRBV7-8 to TRBJ1-4, with a tentative D call TRBD1 (6 bases). Trimming cost V 7 bases and J 5 bases, with 11 bases left between them. There are 13 residues in the CDR3. Germline CDR1 and CDR2: SGHVS and FQNEAQ. CDR3 residues: CASTMGANEKLFF. The CDR3 coding sequence is TGTGCCAGCACTATGGGGGCGAATGAAAAACTGTTTTTT.